This T cell receptor (beta chain) was found in a study of blood T cell repertoires in COVID-19. Across the study: Samples taken during acute and convalescent COVID-19 were collected in the United States, Italy and Spain. T cells, B-cell-depleted T cells, or PBMCs provided the cDNA or gDNA that served as material.

The CDR3 is 14 amino acids. V was cut by 1 base and J by 3 bases, with 9 bases left in between. CDR1 LNHNV and CDR2 YYDKDF come from the germline V gene (reference sequence). As processed by the authors: How many nucleated cells were present was estimated from reference gene primer amplification. Profiled with immunoSEQ multiplex PCR; TCRdb holds only in-frame clones, not every one. Clone size and the V and J calls come from that table; the DNA yielded D and trimming. Of 250,000 to 300,000 clones listed, 85% to 90% were seen once; the top ten hold approximately 5%. The chain is built from TRBV15 and TRBJ1-1; D is ambiguous. Specimen: peripheral blood. The clonotype was recovered from a woman aged 40-49 years who had recovered from COVID-19. The CDR3 nucleotides read TGTGCCACCAGCAGAGGTTCCTTTGACACTGAAGCTTTCTTT. The encoded protein is CATSRGSFDTEAFF.